The 15 T cell receptor beta chains presented below share a single source sample, sequenced in a study of OX40 agonist ivuxolimab in advanced cancers. The library came from the immunoSEQ multiplex PCR assay. Held by TCRdb, this immuneACCESS table contains in-frame sequences only and omits some clones. Under half of the omission traces to an unresolved V gene where checked; the cause of the rest is unknown. The sample data list fewer than 50,000 clones, and around 82% of these were observed just once. Roughly 7.5% of the sample is in the top ten clones. The sample consisted of CD4+ or CD8+ T cells sorted from blood, taken in a trial of the OX40 agonist ivuxolimab. Receptors were obtained from an adult with an advanced solid tumor such as melanoma, head and neck, liver or kidney cancer.

V is TRBV6-6 and J is TRBJ2-7, with TRBD1 matching 7 bases. V trimming: 4 bases; J trimming: 0 bases; junction bases outside the gene matches: 6. The CDR3 length is 15 residues. CDR1 and CDR2 from the germline V gene are MNHNY and SVGAGI (reference sequence). The CDR3: CASSSPGGPSYEQYF. For the CDR3, the DNA is TGTGCCAGCAGTTCCCCAGGGGGACCCTCCTACGAGCAGTACTTC.

The V gene is TRBV6-1, the J gene TRBJ2-4, with D possibly TRBD2 on 5 matching bases. V was shortened by 0 bases and J by 6 bases, with 9 bases between the two germline ends. The CDR3 contains 14 residues. CDR1 MNHNS and CDR2 SASEGT come from the germline V gene. The CDR3 region is CASSEAGGGNIQYF. CDR3 sequence (DNA): TGTGCCAGCAGTGAAGCCGGAGGTGGAAACATTCAGTACTTC.

The gene calls are TRBV7-8 and TRBJ2-7; D is perhaps TRBD1 (5 bases). CDR1 is SGHVS and CDR2 is FQNEAQ in the germline V gene. The germline V and J ends were trimmed by 4 bases and 1 base, with 11 bases remaining between them. The CDR3 covers 14 residues. The CDR3 is CASSWGLTSYEQYF. CDR3 nucleotides: TGTGCCAGCAGCTGGGGCCTCACATCCTACGAGCAGTACTTC.

This chain connects TRBV6-5 to TRBJ2-7, with 7 bases aligning to TRBD2. V lost 3 bases and J lost 3; bases outside the gene matches: 8. The CDR3 has 15 residues. In germline, CDR1 is MNHEY, CDR2 SVGAGI. The CDR3 protein is CASSYGGSGVYEQYF. CDR3 DNA: TGTGCCAGCAGTTATGGCGGGAGCGGTGTCTACGAGCAGTACTTC.

Here the CDR3 reads CASSAWGPEPNEQFF. Here the CDR3 DNA reads TGTGCCAGCAGTGCTTGGGGACCTGAGCCCAATGAGCAGTTCTTC. The chain links TRBV6-4 to TRBJ2-1; D could derive from TRBD1 or TRBD2 (5 bases each). The CDR3 runs to 15 residues. The V and J ends lost 4 bases and 6 bases respectively, with 16 bases between them. The germline V gene has CDR1 MRHNA and CDR2 SNTAGT.

V gene TRBV4-1 combines with J gene TRBJ2-3; 13 positions match TRBD2. Per the germline V gene, CDR1 is MGHRA and CDR2 is YSYEKL. CDR3 length: 17 residues. V lost 4 bases, J lost 2 bases, and 6 bases stayed unmatched. The CDR3 nucleotides read TGCGCCAGCAGCCCAGACGGACTAGCGGGGGTCACAGATACGCAGTATTTT. It encodes CASSPDGLAGVTDTQYF.

The CDR3 sequence: CASSELWGKLFF. The DNA of the CDR3 is TGTGCCAGCAGTGAATTGTGGGGAAAACTGTTTTTT. The V gene is TRBV6-1, the J gene TRBJ1-4; D gene unclear. With 2 bases removed from V and 10 bases from J, the gap between germline ends came to 8 bases. The V gene's germline CDR1 is MNHNS and CDR2 SASEGT. The CDR3 spans 12 residues.

This clone was counted a single time. This chain connects TRBV5-1 to TRBJ2-5, with TRBD1 as a possible D gene (5 bases). TRBJ2-7 explains the end of the DNA better; the J call may be wrong. Germline assignment: CDR1 SGHRS and CDR2 YFSETQ. This CDR3 spans 14 amino acids. The CDR3 DNA is TGCGCCAGCAGCCTGACAGTGGGGTCCTACGAGCAGTACTTC. Its translation is CASSLTVGSYEQYF.

This clone qualifies as medium-sized. The chain recombines TRBV4-1 with TRBJ2-1, with D hard to call. Per germline, CDR1 MGHRA and CDR2 YSYEKL. Trimming pared 4 bases from V and 6 bases from J, leaving 19 bases between. The CDR3 spans 16 residues. As DNA, the CDR3 is TGCGCCAGCAGCCTCTACTCCGGTTATACGGCCAATGAGCAGTTCTTC. It specifies CASSLYSGYTANEQFF.

This sequence joins TRBV2 and TRBJ1-3; D is uncertain. This CDR3 region has 17 residues. V shed 7 bases and J shed 8 bases, with 27 bases lying between them. Germline CDR1 is SNHLY and CDR2 is FYNNEI. CDR3 in amino acids: CASNDALGREAEHTIYF. The CDR3 DNA reads TGTGCCAGCAACGACGCCCTAGGGCGCGAGGCGGAGCACACCATATATTTT.

This sequence joins TRBV30 and TRBJ2-3, with 7 bases that match TRBD2. V shed 3 bases, J shed 0 bases, and the junction held 3 bases outside the gene matches. CDR1 is GTSNPN, CDR2 SVGIG, per germline (reference sequence). The CDR3 extends over 14 amino acids. In nucleotides, the CDR3 is TGTGCCTGGAGCCCGGGAGGCAGCACAGATACGCAGTATTTT. Translating gives CAWSPGGSTDTQYF.

V usage is TRBV5-1 and J usage is TRBJ2-7; 11 nucleotides agree with TRBD2. CDR3 size: 15 residues. Germline values: CDR1 SGHRS, CDR2 YFSETQ. J lost 2 bases, V lost 4 bases, and 5 bases had no gene match. For the CDR3, the DNA is TGCGCCAGCAGCCGGGGGACTAGCGGACCCTACGAGCAGTACTTC. Protein product: CASSRGTSGPYEQYF. Together with reference TRBV5-1 and TRBJ2-7, the CDR3 gives the full variable domain: KAGVTQTPRYLIKTRGQQVTLSCSPISGHRSVSWYQQTPGQGLQFLFEYFSETQRNKGNFPGRFSGRQFSNSRSEMNVSTLELGDSALYLCASSRGTSGPYEQYFGPGTRLTVT.

This clone was detected a few times. J is TRBJ2-5 and V is TRBV6-5; TRBD1 or TRBD2 may be the D gene (6 bases each). CDR3 size: 14 residues. With 2 bases removed from V and 5 bases from J, the gap between germline ends came to 12 bases. The germline CDR1 and CDR2 sequences are MNHEY and SVGAGI. This CDR3 is CASSYGGLRETQYF. The CDR3 DNA sequence: TGTGCCAGCAGTTACGGGGGGCTGCGGGAGACCCAGTACTTC.

The CDR3 loop is CSVEGFQGNIQYF. The CDR3 nucleotides read TGCAGCGTTGAAGGCTTTCAGGGTAACATTCAGTACTTC. The rearrangement joins TRBV29-1 to TRBJ2-4; D is possibly TRBD1 (5 bases). The V end was cut by 1 base, the J end by 7 bases, with 11 bases between. The CDR3 spans 13 residues. CDR1 SQVTM and CDR2 ANQGSEA come from the germline V gene.

The gene calls are TRBV29-1 and TRBJ1-4, with no clear D. V lost 2 bases and J lost 8, with 9 bases in between. The V gene's germline CDR1 is SQVTM and CDR2 ANQGSEA. This CDR3 region has 12 residues. The CDR3 is CSVESGGEKLFF. CDR3 DNA: TGCAGCGTTGAATCAGGAGGGGAAAAACTGTTTTTT. The whole variable domain, filled in from reference TRBV29-1 and TRBJ1-4, reads SAVISQKPSRDICQRGTSLTIQCQVDSQVTMMFWYRQQPGQSLTLIATANQGSEATYESGFVIDKFPISRPNLTFSTLTVSNMSPEDSSIYLCSVESGGEKLFFGSGTQLSVL.